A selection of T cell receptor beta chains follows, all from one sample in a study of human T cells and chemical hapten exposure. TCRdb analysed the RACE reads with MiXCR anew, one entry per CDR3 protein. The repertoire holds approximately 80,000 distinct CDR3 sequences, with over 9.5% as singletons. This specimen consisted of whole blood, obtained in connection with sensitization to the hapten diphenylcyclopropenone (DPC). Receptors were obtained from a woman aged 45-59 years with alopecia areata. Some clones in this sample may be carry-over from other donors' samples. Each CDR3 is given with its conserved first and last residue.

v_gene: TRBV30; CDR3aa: CAWTTRNSNQPQHF
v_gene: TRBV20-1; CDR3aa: CSARDRDRGNEQYF
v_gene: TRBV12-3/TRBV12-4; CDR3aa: CASRISSGNTEAFF
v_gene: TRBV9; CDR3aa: CASSDYPGLEGETQYF
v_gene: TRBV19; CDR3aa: CASSDRGGGTDTQYF
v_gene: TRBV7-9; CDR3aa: CASSLDARPNTEAFF
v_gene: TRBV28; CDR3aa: CASREGQGAREQYF
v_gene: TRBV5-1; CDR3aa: CASSPSGSDTEAFF
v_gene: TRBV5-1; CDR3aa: CASSARLAGVLGNEQFF
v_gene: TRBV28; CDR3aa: CASSLFGTGTGELFF
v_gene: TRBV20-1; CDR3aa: CSARTAGGATDTQYF
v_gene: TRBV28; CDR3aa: CASSATGTGDTDTQYF
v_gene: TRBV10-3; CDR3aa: CAISGGQDAFF
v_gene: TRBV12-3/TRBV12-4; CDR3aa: CASSLKQTYEQYF
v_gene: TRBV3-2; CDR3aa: CASSLPDRGGSTDTQYF
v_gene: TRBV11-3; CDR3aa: CASRSGTGEFYEQYF
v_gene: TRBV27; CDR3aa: CASSRSGAGTSSGANVLTF
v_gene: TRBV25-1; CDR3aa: CASRGGVSGEKLFF
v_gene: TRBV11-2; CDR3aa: CASSLGGRGTGELFF
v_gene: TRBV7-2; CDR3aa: CASSLEASATNEKLFF
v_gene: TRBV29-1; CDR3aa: CSVAGTSRTYNEQFF
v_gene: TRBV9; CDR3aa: CASSPGTSGTYNEQFF
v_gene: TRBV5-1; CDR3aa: CASSSGQKGANEKLFF
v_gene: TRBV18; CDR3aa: CASSPTGDGYSGNTIYF
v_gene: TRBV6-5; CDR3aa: CATKGVLQQNIQYF
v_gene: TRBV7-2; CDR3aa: CASSLPLTTDRYGYTF